Sequencing of this T cell receptor beta chain was carried out in a study of identical twins. Points from the study as a whole: Fewer insertions marked abundant cord blood beta clonotypes; young adult naive trended weakly, memory not at all. Where out-of-frame alpha sequences were twin-shared, they showed excess low generation probability.

TCRdb fed the 5' RACE reads into MiXCR, producing one record per CDR3 protein. Of 450,000 to 650,000 distinct CDR3 sequences listed, approximately 16% are singletons. This CDR3 has 16 amino acids. Per the germline V gene, CDR1 is SSHAT and CDR2 is FNYEAQ (reference sequence). Trimming removed 1 base at V and 1 base at J, with 13 bases between. For this clonotype: Its antigen remains unknown.

The sample also formed part of further work on yellow fever vaccine responses in identical twins.

The rearrangement joins TRBV7-7 to TRBJ2-5; unclear D gene. This receptor was obtained from a woman aged 18-29 years in good health. Sequencing input: CD4+ T cells sorted from blood. The CDR3 sequence: CASSLGWSFAQETQYF. CDR3 coding DNA: TGTGCCAGCAGCTTAGGATGGAGTTTCGCCCAAGAGACCCAGTACTTC.